This T cell receptor (beta chain) was identified during a study of CD4+ T cells in melanoma (dated by TCRdb to between 2021 and 2024). Some background on the complete study: Neoantigen-specific CD4+ T cells in human melanoma were what the study investigated.

Including cysteine and phenylalanine, the CDR3 has 13 amino acids. CDR3 DNA is the only sequence kept; it has 39 bases, read in frame from the first base. V gives up 2 bases and J gives up 3 bases, and the segment between their germline ends measures 6 bases. CDR1 and CDR2 (SGHDN, FVKESK) derive from the germline V gene. Notes on this clone: Its antigen is unknown. Within one base of it there is no much larger clone, and no base qualities were kept.

Donors were patients with melanoma. General study outcomes and caveats: According to the report, neoantigen-specific CD4+ T cells in melanoma displayed diverse differentiation states. The report described a correlation between neoantigen-specific CD4+ T cells and the function of CD8+ T cells, macrophages and B cells.

The receptor library was made with the immunoSEQ multiplex PCR assay. Here the immuneACCESS table is served through TCRdb, limited to in-frame sequences with V and J called. Missing clones are a known gap in these copies; in checked studies unresolved V genes cover under half, and the rest lacks a known reason. Across this sample there are over 10,000 clones, with more than 60% seen only once. The biggest ten clones account for about 15% of the sample. This clonotype was obtained from a human donor with melanoma. Material: cells from a culture (not recorded whether cultured in vitro). The chain links TRBV14 with TRBJ2-3, with the D segment identity uncertain. The DNA is as follows: TGTGCCAGCAGCCAATTTAGAACAGATACGCAGTATTTT. Protein translation: CASSQFRTDTQYF.